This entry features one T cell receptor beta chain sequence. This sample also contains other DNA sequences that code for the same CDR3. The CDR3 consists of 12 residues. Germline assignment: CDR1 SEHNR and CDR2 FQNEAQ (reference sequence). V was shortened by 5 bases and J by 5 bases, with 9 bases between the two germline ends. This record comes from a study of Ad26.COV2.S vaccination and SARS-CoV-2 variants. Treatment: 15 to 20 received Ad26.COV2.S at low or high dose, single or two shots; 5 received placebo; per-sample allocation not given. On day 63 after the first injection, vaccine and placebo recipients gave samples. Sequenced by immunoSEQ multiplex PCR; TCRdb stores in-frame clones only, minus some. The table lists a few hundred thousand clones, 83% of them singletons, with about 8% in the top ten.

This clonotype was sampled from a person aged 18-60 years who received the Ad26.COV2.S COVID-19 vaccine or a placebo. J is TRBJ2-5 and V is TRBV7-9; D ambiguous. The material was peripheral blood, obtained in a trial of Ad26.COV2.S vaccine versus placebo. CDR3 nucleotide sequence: TGTGCCAGCAGCCTGGTACGGGAGACCCAGTACTTC. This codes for CASSLVRETQYF.